This T cell receptor (beta chain) was retrieved from a study of shared clonotypes between healthy human individuals (dated by TCRdb to the early 2020s). Study-wide context: The cohort included a few men and a couple of women between 18 and 49 years of age. Per donor, three plates each were used for CD4 naive and CD4 memory, two for CD8 naive, and one for CD8 memory. The study deeply sequenced blood TCR repertoires of five healthy adults to estimate repertoire size and the extent of clonotype sharing between individuals. To increase sequencing depth and limit assay-specific biases, different laboratories used diverse techniques to prepare libraries and sequence TCR repertoires. Between about 0.94 and 8.9 billion PBMCs per donor were obtained by leukapheresis.

In the case of this clone: Its antigen target is currently unknown. There are no base qualities to consult, and no much larger clone falls within one base.

The full study reports these points: Sharing across a handful of donors was observed for around 5% of naive CD4, less than 4% of naive CD8, roughly 2.3% of memory CD4, and less than 0.45% of memory CD8 clonotypes. Higher generation probabilities were observed for clonotypes shared by all four sorted-subset donors than for non-shared clonotypes. Naive subsets generally had larger estimated clonotype richness than memory subsets. Rarefaction of sorted-subset datasets indicated incomplete sequencing despite the large sequencing depth. Sampling was restricted to blood, and TCR repertoires in tissue are likely to differ from TCR repertoires in blood. Pairwise subsampling led to the expectation that sequencing depth would affect the degree of clonotype sharing among donors. Because the study included a small number of donors, the genetic and exposure-history diversity represented was limited.

Using the deep immunoSEQ assay, multiplex PCR amplified TCR CDR3 regions from genomic DNA. Extracted genomic DNA from each cell subset was distributed evenly across all wells of several immunoSEQ 96-well plates, and each plate was treated as a replicate. For sorted subsets, roughly 200 ng of genomic DNA, equivalent to some 30,000 T cell genomes, went into each replicate PCR. Purified libraries were quantified with a Qubit 3.0 fluorometer, sized on a Bioanalyzer 2100, and re-quantified with the KAPA Library Quantification kit. Every immunoSEQ 96-well plate was sequenced on a dedicated single-read 150-cycle Illumina NextSeq 550 flow cell. On the study's bioinformatics: Because the immunoSEQ output held only junctional sequences and lacked quality scores, the filtering could not match the filtering applied to full-length reads. Sequences were annotated with PyIR, a Python wrapper for IgBLAST v1.9, using IMGT germline references to assign V/J genes and CDR3. Reads were removed for weak V/J assignments (E-value above 1e-6), missing CDR3, stop codons, out-of-frame junctions, or ambiguous translated residues. V3J clonotypes were defined by identical inferred V gene, J gene, and CDR3 amino acid sequence. The percentage overlap between two repertoires was calculated by dividing the number of shared unique clonotypes by the size of the smaller repertoire. Three approaches were used to assess repertoire richness: RTK rarefaction, the Chao1 estimator, and Recon v2.1 estimates of unobserved clonotypes. Generation probabilities for all TCRbeta clonotypes obtained by the gDNA method from a handful of donors were computed using OLGA. TCRdb carries this immuneACCESS record with in-frame sequences only. Its versions omit some clonotypes, under half of them owing to an unresolved V gene in the studies checked, with the rest unexplained. From that table come the V and J calls and clone size; the DNA was used to work out D and trimming. In all, the sample holds 950,000 to 1,200,000 clones, and approximately 75% of those were seen once. About 0.89% of the sample lies in the top ten.

The donors were healthy, HIV-negative adults who had no recently reported acute infections or vaccinations. All donors were Caucasian adults living in Nashville, Tennessee, USA. CD4+ T cells were enriched by magnetic negative selection, after which naive cells were positively selected on CD45RA and the negative fraction was taken as the memory subset. Blood was collected by leukapheresis, and PBMCs were isolated by Ficoll-Histopaque density gradient centrifugation and then cryopreserved in liquid nitrogen vapor phase. Analytical flow cytometry was used to check the purity and quantity of every magnetically sorted T cell population. Genomic DNA was isolated from each sorted fraction and quantified by UV absorbance on a Nanodrop 2000c. V is reduced by 4 bases and J by 2 bases, leaving a spacing of 14 bases between them. The CDR3 numbers 15 residues from cysteine through phenylalanine. Here the CDR3 DNA is all that survives: 45 bases in frame from base 1. CDR1 LGHNA and CDR2 YSLEER are derived from the germline V gene.

The receptor chain draws on TRBV4-3 and TRBJ2-5; no confident D gene assignment can be made. Input material: memory CD4+ T cells from PBMCs. This specimen's cell subset or site label, interpreted: CD45RA-negative fraction. The clonotype comes from a man aged 18 to 35 in good health. Some clones in this sample may be carry-over from other donors' samples. The bases are TGCGCCAGCAGCCTACAGCAGGCCGCACAAGAGACCCAGTACTTC. It codes for CASSLQQAAQETQYF.